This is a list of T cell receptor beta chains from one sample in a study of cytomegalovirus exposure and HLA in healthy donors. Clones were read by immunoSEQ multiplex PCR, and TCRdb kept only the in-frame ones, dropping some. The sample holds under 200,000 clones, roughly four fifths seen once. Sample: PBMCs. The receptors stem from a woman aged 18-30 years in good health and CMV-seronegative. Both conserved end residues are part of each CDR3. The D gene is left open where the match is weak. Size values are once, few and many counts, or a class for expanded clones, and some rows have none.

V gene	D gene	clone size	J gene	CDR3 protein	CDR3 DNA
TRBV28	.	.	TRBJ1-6	CASSRAGLYNSPLHF	TGTGCCAGCAGCCGGGCGGGCCTCTATAATTCACCCCTCCACTTT
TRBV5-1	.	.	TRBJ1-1	CASSQNTGSTEAFF	TGCGCCAGCAGCCAAAACACAGGGAGCACTGAAGCTTTCTTT
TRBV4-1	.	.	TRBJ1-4	CASSQDRGHTNEKLFF	TGCGCCAGCAGCCAAGATAGAGGGCATACTAATGAAAAACTGTTTTTT
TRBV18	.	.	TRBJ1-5	CASSPWGGRNQPQHF	TGTGCCAGCTCACCATGGGGGGGCCGCAATCAGCCCCAGCATTTT
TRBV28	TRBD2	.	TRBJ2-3	CASSLFLAGTDTQYF	TGTGCCAGCAGTTTATTCCTAGCGGGCACAGATACGCAGTATTTT
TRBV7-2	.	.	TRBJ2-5	CASSRTTDSQETQYF	TGTGCCAGCAGCCGAACCACGGACAGCCAAGAGACCCAGTACTTC
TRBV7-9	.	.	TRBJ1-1	CASSGTLSGTPNTEAFF	TGTGCCAGCAGCGGAACTTTATCCGGGACACCGAACACTGAAGCTTTCTTT
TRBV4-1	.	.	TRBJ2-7	CASSQGQGGLGYEQYF	TGCGCCAGCAGCCAAGGGCAGGGGGGTTTGGGCTACGAGCAGTACTTC
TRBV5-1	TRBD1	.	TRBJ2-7	CASSLAKGILDRAYEQYF	TGCGCCAGCAGCTTGGCCAAAGGGATATTGGACAGGGCCTACGAGCAGTACTTC
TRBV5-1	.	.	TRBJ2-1	CASSLGQDYNEQFF	TGCGCCAGCAGCTTGGGACAGGATTACAATGAGCAGTTCTTC
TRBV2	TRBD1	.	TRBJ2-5	CASTMGQLQETQYF	TGTGCCAGCACGATGGGACAGCTACAAGAGACCCAGTACTTC
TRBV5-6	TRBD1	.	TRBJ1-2	CASSLAGTGGWTNYGYTF	TGTGCCAGCAGCTTGGCCGGGACAGGGGGGTGGACTAACTATGGCTACACCTTC
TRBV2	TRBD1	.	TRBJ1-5	CASRDRGHSQPQHF	TGTGCCAGCAGGGACAGGGGGCACAGTCAGCCCCAGCATTTT
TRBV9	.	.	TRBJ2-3	CASSVTSGRIYTQYF	TGTGCCAGCAGCGTAACGAGCGGCCGGATTTATACGCAGTATTTT
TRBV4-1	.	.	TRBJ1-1	CASSQDHRDTEAFF	TGCGCCAGCAGCCAAGATCACAGGGACACTGAAGCTTTCTTT
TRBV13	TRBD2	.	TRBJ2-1	CASSSPLAGVDNEQFF	TGTGCCAGCAGCTCCCCACTAGCGGGAGTTGACAATGAGCAGTTCTTC
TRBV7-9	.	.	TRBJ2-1	CASGFQVLGSYNEQFF	TGTGCCAGCGGCTTTCAGGTCCTGGGCTCCTACAATGAGCAGTTCTTC
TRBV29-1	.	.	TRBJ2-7	CSVAGHRGSYEQYF	TGCAGCGTCGCGGGACACAGGGGCAGCTACGAGCAGTACTTC
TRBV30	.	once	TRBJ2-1	CAWSVRGKVFF	TGTGCCTGGAGTGTACGAGGGAAAGTGTTCTTC
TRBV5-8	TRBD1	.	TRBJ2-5	CASSLDVSGGLKTQYF	TGTGCCAGCAGCTTGGATGTCTCAGGGGGCCTCAAGACCCAGTACTTC
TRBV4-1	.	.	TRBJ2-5	CASSQGRGETQYF	TGCGCCAGCAGCCAAGGGCGAGGGGAGACCCAGTACTTC
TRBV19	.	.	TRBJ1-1	CASRGWELNTEAFF	TGTGCCAGTAGGGGCTGGGAGCTGAACACTGAAGCTTTCTTT
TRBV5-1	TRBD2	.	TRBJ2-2	CASSLGVAGSGELFF	TGCGCCAGCAGCTTGGGGGTAGCGGGGTCCGGGGAGCTGTTTTTT
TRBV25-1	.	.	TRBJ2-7	CASSELSFEQYF	TGTGCCAGCAGTGAATTATCTTTCGAGCAGTACTTC
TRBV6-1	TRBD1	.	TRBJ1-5	CASREQGVGNQPQHF	TGTGCCAGCAGGGAACAGGGGGTTGGCAATCAGCCCCAGCATTTT
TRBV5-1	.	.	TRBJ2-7	CASSLPHSYEQYF	TGCGCCAGCAGCTTGCCCCACTCCTACGAGCAGTACTTC
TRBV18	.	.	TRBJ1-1	CASSPGPRTEAFF	TGTGCCAGCTCACCGGGCCCACGCACTGAAGCTTTCTTT
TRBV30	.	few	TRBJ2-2	CAGSGHNTGELFF	TGTGCCGGGTCCGGACATAACACCGGGGAGCTGTTTTTT
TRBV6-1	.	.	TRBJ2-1	CVSSEFQGDEQFF	TGTGTCAGCAGTGAATTTCAGGGCGATGAGCAGTTCTTC
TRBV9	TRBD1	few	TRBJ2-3	CASSAATGATDTQYF	TGTGCCAGCAGCGCCGCGACAGGGGCCACAGATACGCAGTATTTT
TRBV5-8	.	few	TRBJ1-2	CASSLRTANYGYTF	TGTGCCAGCAGCTTGAGGACAGCAAACTATGGCTACACCTTC
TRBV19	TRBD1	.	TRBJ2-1	CASVLDRGFNNEQFF	TGTGCCAGCGTCCTCGACAGGGGATTCAACAATGAGCAGTTCTTC
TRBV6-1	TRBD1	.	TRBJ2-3	CASSWRTGAADTQYF	TGTGCCAGCAGTTGGAGGACAGGGGCAGCAGATACGCAGTATTTT
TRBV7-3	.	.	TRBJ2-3	CASSPWGGTDTQYF	TGTGCCAGCAGCCCATGGGGAGGCACAGATACGCAGTATTTT
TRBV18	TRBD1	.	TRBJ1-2	CASSPLSRQGKENYGYTF	TGTGCCAGCTCACCACTCTCACGACAGGGGAAGGAGAACTATGGCTACACCTTC
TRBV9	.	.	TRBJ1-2	CASSSAQLRRSVYGYTF	TGTGCCAGCAGCTCGGCGCAACTACGACGGAGCGTCTATGGCTACACCTTC
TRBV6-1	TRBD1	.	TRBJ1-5	CASSEEWTGVDQPQHF	TGTGCCAGCAGTGAAGAGTGGACAGGGGTCGATCAGCCCCAGCATTTT
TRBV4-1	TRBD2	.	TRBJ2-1	CASSQVRTSDNEQFF	TGCGCCAGCAGCCAAGTAAGGACTAGCGACAATGAGCAGTTCTTC